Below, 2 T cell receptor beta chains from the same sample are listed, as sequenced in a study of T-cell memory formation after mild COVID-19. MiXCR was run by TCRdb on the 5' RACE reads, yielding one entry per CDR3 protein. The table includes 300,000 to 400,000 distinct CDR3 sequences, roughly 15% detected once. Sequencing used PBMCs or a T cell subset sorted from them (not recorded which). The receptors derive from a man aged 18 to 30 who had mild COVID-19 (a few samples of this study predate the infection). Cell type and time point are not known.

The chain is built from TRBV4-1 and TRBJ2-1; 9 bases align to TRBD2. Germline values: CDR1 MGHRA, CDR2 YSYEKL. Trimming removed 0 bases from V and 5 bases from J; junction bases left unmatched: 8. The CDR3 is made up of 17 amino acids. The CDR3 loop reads CASSQEEIAGENNEQFF. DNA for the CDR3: TGCGCCAGCAGCCAAGAGGAGATAGCGGGGGAGAACAATGAGCAGTTCTTC.

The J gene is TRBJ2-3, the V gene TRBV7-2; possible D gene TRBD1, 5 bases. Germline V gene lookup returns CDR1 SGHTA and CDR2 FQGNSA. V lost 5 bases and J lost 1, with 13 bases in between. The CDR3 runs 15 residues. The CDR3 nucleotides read TGTGCCAGCAGCATCGGACAATCGCGCACAGATACGCAGTATTTT. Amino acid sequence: CASSIGQSRTDTQYF.